The present entry profiles one T cell receptor (beta chain) with its context. Its antigen is not known. This specimen comes from a study of CD8+ T cells in alopecia areata. As for the study in general: The drug, tofacitinib, lasted 6 to 18 months, followed by 6 months off drug. Study-wide points: Scalp sample sequencing also detects resident alphabeta T cells of normal skin. TCR sharing across patients was less clear than in mice, possibly HLA-related.

Alopecia areata patients provided lesional scalp punch biopsies and peripheral blood, both collected for the study. V was cut by 0 bases and J by 2 bases, with 14 bases left in between. This CDR3 spans 15 amino acids. Germline V gene data show CDR1 as GTSNPN and CDR2 as SVGIG (reference sequence). RNA extraction was followed by reverse transcription into cDNA, which acted as the sequencing template. Assay used: immunoSEQ multiplex PCR; TCRdb lists only in-frame clones, some missing. The table records 150,000 or so clones, 67% of them present only once. The chain recombines TRBV30 with TRBJ2-7, with D unclear. The sequences come from CD8+ T cells sorted from blood, collected at week 0. The TCR comes from a human donor with alopecia areata. CDR3 sequence reads: CAWSVGLAGPYEQYF. In DNA form, the CDR3 reads TGTGCCTGGAGTGTAGGGTTGGCAGGACCCTACGAGCAGTACTTC.